A selection of T cell receptor beta chains follows, all from one sample in a study of shared clonotypes between healthy human individuals. Here immunoSEQ multiplex PCR was the method, and the copy in TCRdb shows in-frame clones only, minus some. The sample records about 1.5 million clones, around 97% being singletons. Material: naive CD4+ T cells sorted from blood. The receptor set was obtained from a man aged 25-45 years in good health. Both conserved end residues are part of each CDR3. The D gene is left open where the match is weak. Clone size is given for some rows only: seen once, a few or many times, or a class if the clone is expanded.

TRBV30	TRBJ1-1	NA	NA	CAWSVGYNTEAFF	TGTGCCTGGAGTGTAGGGTATAACACTGAAGCTTTCTTT
TRBV28	TRBJ2-1	NA	NA	CASTPGGGRANEQFF	TGTGCCAGCACTCCAGGGGGCGGGAGGGCCAATGAGCAGTTCTTC
TRBV7-8	TRBJ1-5	NA	TRBD1	CASSQEQGGDQPQHF	TGTGCCAGCAGCCAGGAACAGGGGGGCGATCAGCCCCAGCATTTT
TRBV19	TRBJ2-7	NA	TRBD2	CASRKTSVSYEQYF	TGTGCCAGTAGGAAGACTAGCGTCTCCTACGAGCAGTACTTC
TRBV5-4	TRBJ2-7	NA	NA	CASSLGGPNHYEQYF	TGTGCCAGCAGCTTGGGGGGCCCCAACCACTACGAGCAGTACTTC
TRBV5-1	TRBJ1-2	NA	NA	CASSLGQAEGYGYTF	TGCGCCAGCAGCTTGGGGCAGGCCGAGGGGTATGGCTACACCTTC
TRBV27	TRBJ1-5	few	NA	CASSLRGSNQPQHF	TGTGCCAGCAGTTTACGGGGCAGCAATCAGCCCCAGCATTTT
TRBV2	TRBJ1-1	NA	NA	CASSEGRDRVAFF	TGTGCCAGCAGTGAAGGAAGGGACCGGGTGGCTTTCTTT
TRBV18	TRBJ2-1	NA	TRBD2	CASSKGLAGANSYNEQFF	TGTGCCAGCTCAAAGGGACTAGCGGGAGCGAACTCCTACAATGAGCAGTTCTTC
TRBV6-1	TRBJ1-5	NA	TRBD1	CASSEGWDRLNQPQHF	TGTGCCAGCAGTGAGGGGTGGGACAGACTTAATCAGCCCCAGCATTTT
TRBV7-2	TRBJ2-3	NA	NA	CASSLRQSIITDTQYF	TGTGCCAGCAGCTTACGCCAATCGATTATTACAGATACGCAGTATTTT
TRBV11-2	TRBJ2-1	once	NA	CASSLEIEQFF	TGTGCCAGCAGCTTAGAGATCGAGCAGTTCTTC
TRBV6-1	TRBJ1-4	few	NA	CASQVGPGGGKLFF	TGTGCCAGCCAGGTTGGGCCCGGCGGTGGAAAACTGTTTTTT
TRBV9	TRBJ1-1	NA	NA	CASSLNSQGRNTEAFF	TGTGCCAGCAGCCTCAACTCTCAGGGACGGAACACTGAAGCTTTCTTT
TRBV28	TRBJ2-7	once	TRBD1	CASRAGQGDFYEQYF	TGTGCCAGCAGGGCGGGACAGGGGGATTTCTACGAGCAGTACTTC
TRBV7-2	TRBJ2-1	NA	TRBD2	CASRVAVALGRNEQFF	TGTGCCAGCAGGGTAGCGGTAGCCCTCGGGAGGAATGAGCAGTTCTTC
TRBV5-1	TRBJ1-1	NA	TRBD1	CASSLGTGLMLNTEAFF	TGCGCCAGCAGCTTGGGGACAGGTCTTATGCTGAACACTGAAGCTTTCTTT
TRBV13	TRBJ2-7	NA	TRBD2	CASSPGLEGSYEQYF	TGTGCCAGCAGCCCAGGACTAGAGGGTTCCTACGAGCAGTACTTC
TRBV7-2	TRBJ2-5	once	NA	CASSLEAYPQETQYF	TGTGCCAGCAGCTTAGAGGCTTACCCCCAAGAGACCCAGTACTTC
TRBV4-1	TRBJ2-7	NA	TRBD1	CASSQGNRGPYEQYF	TGCGCCAGCAGCCAAGGGAACAGGGGGCCCTACGAGCAGTACTTC